Described below is a single T cell receptor (beta chain) sequence and its context. This sample is drawn from a study of Ad26.COV2.S vaccination and SARS-CoV-2 variants. Germline V CDR1 and CDR2: ENHRY, SYGVKD. This CDR3 has 16 amino acids. V dropped 0 bases and J dropped 7 bases, with 18 bases sitting between them. Sequencing used immunoSEQ multiplex PCR; TCRdb keeps in-frame clones, though not all of them. The repertoire holds some 320,000 clones, over 80% seen once, with about 2.1% in the top ten. Treatment in this sample: some 19 received Ad26.COV2.S at low or high dose, single or two shots; about five received placebo; per-sample allocation not given. At day 63 after the first vaccine or placebo injection, samples were drawn.

The rearrangement joins TRBV10-3 to TRBJ1-1; D is possibly TRBD1 (6 bases). The clonotype was recovered from a person aged 18-65 years who received the Ad26.COV2.S COVID-19 vaccine or a placebo. Here the sequenced sample was peripheral blood, taken in a trial of Ad26.COV2.S vaccine versus placebo. The CDR3 here is CAISESLVTGGDEAFF. The CDR3 nucleotides are TGTGCCATCAGTGAGTCCTTGGTGACAGGAGGGGATGAAGCTTTCTTT.